The T cell receptor beta chain described here comes from a study of sequential checkpoint blockade in melanoma. Overall study context: Each arm's sequence ended with maintenance nivolumab.

Broader study findings: Pretreatment TIL clonality tracked with response in the nivolumab-first arm.

This clone was picked up a small number of times. Its specificity is not known. Documented treatment: randomized to nivolumab then ipilimumab (arm A) or the reverse (arm B). None of the patients previously received DNA-damaging chemotherapy. Sequencing was performed with immunoSEQ multiplex PCR; in TCRdb, only in-frame clones are kept and a portion is missing. In the table there are approximately 800 clones, 23% of which are singletons. The trim removed 3 bases at V and 2 bases at J, leaving 3 bases unmatched. The germline V gene encodes CDR1 MDHEN and CDR2 SYDVKM. The CDR3 sequence is 16 residues long.

This TCR was sampled from a human donor with melanoma. The chain carries TRBV28 and TRBJ1-6, with 8 positions matching TRBD1. Sequenced material: tumor tissue (inferred from file names), taken from a patient given nivolumab and ipilimumab in sequence. The CDR3 nucleotides are TGTGCCAGCAGTTTCCAGGGGGCCACCTATAATTCACCCCTCCACTTT. It encodes CASSFQGATYNSPLHF.